The 8 T cell receptor beta chains below all came from one sample that was sequenced in a study of cytomegalovirus exposure and HLA in healthy donors. With 60 Vbeta and 13 Jbeta primers, the PCR was carried out. Assay: immunoSEQ multiplex PCR; the TCRdb copy retains only in-frame clones and omits some. Of 60,000 to 75,000 clones in the sample, around 73% are singletons; the top ten hold roughly 5.3%. The sample was PBMCs. The origin of the receptors is a man over 45 in good health and CMV-seronegative.

The chain carries TRBV30 and TRBJ1-3; tentative D call: TRBD1 (5 bases). CDR3 length: 13 amino acids. The ends were cut back, 8 bases at V and 0 bases at J, with 11 bases in the middle. Germline lookup yields CDR1 GTSNPN and CDR2 SVGIG (reference sequence). The CDR3 reads CAHGGDSGNTIYF. CDR3 DNA sequence: TGTGCCCATGGGGGGGACTCTGGAAACACCATATATTTT.

V and J are TRBV6-1 and TRBJ1-2, with D possibly matching TRBD1 (5 bases). The CDR3 has 12 residues. The germline V gene encodes CDR1 MNHNS and CDR2 SASEGT. V lost 7 bases and J 8 bases, leaving 14 bases between the germline ends. The CDR3 bases are TGTGCCAGCAAGGCGACAGCCCGAGGCTACACCTTC. This encodes CASKATARGYTF.

CDR3 in amino acids: CASSPAGGNQPQHF. The CDR3 DNA reads as TGTGCCAGCAGCCCAGCAGGGGGCAATCAGCCCCAGCATTTT. The V and J genes are TRBV7-3 and TRBJ1-5; weak D call: TRBD1 (6 bases). Germline CDR1 is SGHTA and CDR2 is FQGTGA. The V end was cut by 5 bases, the J end by 2 bases, with 10 bases between. The CDR3 spans 14 residues.

This chain connects TRBV5-1 to TRBJ1-4; 11 bases agree with TRBD1. Unmatched junction bases numbered 2, after V lost 0 bases and J lost 13 bases. CDR1 and CDR2 from the germline V gene are SGHRS and YFSETQ. CDR3 length: 13 amino acids. CDR3 sequence: CASSLAGTGGLFF. In nucleotides, the CDR3 is TGCGCCAGCAGCTTGGCCGGGACAGGGGGACTGTTTTTT.

J is TRBJ2-7 and V is TRBV29-1; no clear D gene. The length of the CDR3 is 14 residues. Germline assignment: CDR1 SQVTM and CDR2 ANQGSEA. The V end lost 6 bases, the J end lost 6 bases, and 21 bases lay between the germline ends. The CDR3: CSVQAGSWISEQYF. The DNA for the CDR3 is TGCAGCGTCCAAGCCGGGTCTTGGATATCCGAGCAGTACTTC.

V is TRBV14 and J is TRBJ2-2, with D tentatively TRBD2 (6 bases). Trimming took off 7 bases at V and 4 bases at J, with 16 bases between the two ends. From germline, CDR1 is SGHDN and CDR2 FVKESK. The CDR3 runs 15 residues. The CDR3 DNA sequence: TGTGCCAGCACCCCGGTCGGAGGGATCACCGGGGAGCTGTTTTTT. It translates to CASTPVGGITGELFF.

About this clone: Other DNA sequences of this sample code for an identical CDR3. The chain carries TRBV5-5 and TRBJ2-7; 7 bases are a match to TRBD1. The ends lost 2 bases at V and 3 bases at J; junction bases unmatched: 8. The germline V gene encodes CDR1 SGHKS and CDR2 YYEKEE (reference sequence). The CDR3 has 15 amino acids. The CDR3 protein is CASSLGDRVLYEQYF. Here the CDR3 DNA reads TGTGCCAGCAGCTTAGGCGACAGGGTTCTCTACGAGCAGTACTTC. The variable domain in full, completed from reference TRBV5-5 and TRBJ2-7, reads DAGVTQSPTHLIKTRGQQVTLRCSPISGHKSVSWYQQVLGQGPQFIFQYYEKEERGRGNFPDRFSARQFPNYSSELNVNALLLGDSALYLCASSLGDRVLYEQYFGPGTRLTVT.

This clone has a handful of counts. The rearrangement links TRBV19 to TRBJ1-4; no clear D. The germline V and J ends were trimmed by 3 bases and 4 bases, with 9 bases remaining between them. Germline CDR1 LNHDA, CDR2 SQIVND (reference sequence). CDR3 length: 14 residues. CDR3 in DNA: TGTGCCAGTAGTATCCGACAAGTTAATGAAAAACTGTTTTTT. It yields the protein CASSIRQVNEKLFF.